These 10 T cell receptor beta chains were all obtained from the same sample, sequenced in a study of OX40 agonist ivuxolimab in advanced cancers. Generated by immunoSEQ multiplex PCR, the TCRdb table keeps only in-frame clones and is missing some. In the table there are about 59,000 clones, around 87% of which are singletons. Sample: CD4+ or CD8+ T cells sorted from blood, taken in a trial of the OX40 agonist ivuxolimab. The receptors come from an adult with an advanced solid tumor such as melanoma, head and neck, liver or kidney cancer.

V is TRBV10-3 and J is TRBJ1-1; D may be TRBD1 (5 bases). CDR3 length: 16 amino acids. The germline V and J ends were trimmed by 2 bases and 1 base, with 14 bases remaining between them. CDR1 and CDR2 from the germline V gene are ENHRY and SYGVKD. The CDR3: CAISEGGEGWNTEAFF. In nucleotides, the CDR3 is TGTGCCATCAGTGAGGGGGGGGAGGGGTGGAACACTGAAGCTTTCTTT.

The chain has TRBV6-5 and TRBJ2-7; 8 bases map to TRBD1. J gave up 6 bases and V 6 bases, and 4 bases lay outside the gene matches. The CDR3 covers 12 residues. Germline CDR1 reads MNHEY; CDR2 reads SVGAGI. CDR3 region: CASRPTGGEQYF. The CDR3 DNA is TGTGCCAGCAGACCCACAGGGGGCGAGCAGTACTTC.

The genes are TRBV19 and TRBJ2-2; D is unresolved. The CDR3 runs 16 residues. Trimming removed 7 bases from V and 1 base from J, with 16 bases in between. Germline V gives CDR1 LNHDA, CDR2 SQIVND (reference sequence). CDR3 amino acids: CASTSAETVNTGELFF. For the CDR3, the DNA is TGTGCCAGTACCTCAGCCGAGACGGTGAACACCGGGGAGCTGTTTTTT.

This chain links TRBV19 with TRBJ1-1; D is perhaps TRBD1 (6 bases). Deletions cut 6 bases from V and 5 bases from J, with 16 bases between. The length of the CDR3 is 14 residues. Germline CDR1 is LNHDA and CDR2 is SQIVND (reference sequence). CDR3 residues: CASSPWGRGTEAFF. The CDR3 DNA follows: TGTGCCAGTAGCCCCTGGGGGCGCGGGACTGAAGCTTTCTTT.

This chain connects TRBV7-8 to TRBJ2-7, with TRBD1 as a possible D gene (5 bases). Trimming took 2 bases from V and 2 from J, leaving 13 bases between them. CDR1 and CDR2 from the germline V gene are SGHVS and FQNEAQ. The CDR3 totals 15 residues. The CDR3 region has the DNA TGTGCCAGCAGCTTATCCAGGGTCTTGACCTACGAGCAGTACTTC. Protein product: CASSLSRVLTYEQYF.

The rearrangement joins TRBV7-2 to TRBJ2-2, with TRBD1 matching 10 bases. Germline V gene sequence: CDR1 SGHTA, CDR2 FQGNSA. Trimming took 4 bases from V and 14 from J; bases not matched to a gene: 7. The CDR3 is 13 residues long. Here the CDR3 reads CASSYRDRGILFF. As DNA, the CDR3 is TGTGCCAGCAGCTACCGGGACAGGGGTATTCTGTTTTTT. Using reference TRBV7-2 and TRBJ2-2 for the parts outside the CDR3, the full variable domain is GAGVSQSPSNKVTEKGKDVELRCDPISGHTALYWYRQSLGQGLEFLIYFQGNSAPDKSGLPSDRFSAERTGGSVSTLTIQRTQQEDSAVYLCASSYRDRGILFFGEGSRLTVL.

A single count supports this clone. V gene TRBV2 combines with J gene TRBJ1-1, with 7 bases that match TRBD1. This CDR3 spans 16 amino acids. The V and J ends lost 8 bases and 1 base, in that order; junction bases with no gene match: 13. CDR1 and CDR2 from the germline V gene are SNHLY and FYNNEI. CDR3 loop: CASGGQPWPANTEAFF. The CDR3 DNA is TGTGCCAGCGGGGGACAGCCCTGGCCTGCGAACACTGAAGCTTTCTTT.

This rearrangement joins TRBV19 to TRBJ1-1; maybe TRBD1 (5 bases). The CDR3 length is 12 residues. V was trimmed by 5 bases and J by 5 bases, leaving 9 bases between them. Germline lookup yields CDR1 LNHDA and CDR2 SQIVND (reference sequence). The CDR3 DNA is TGTGCCAGTAGTTGGGGGAGAACTGAAGCTTTCTTT. Protein product: CASSWGRTEAFF.

The CDR3 sequence: CASSSGGAQPDTQYF. The CDR3 bases are TGTGCCAGCAGCTCAGGGGGGGCTCAACCAGATACGCAGTATTTT. This chain joins TRBV7-3 and TRBJ2-3; TRBD1 or TRBD2 may be the D gene (7 bases each). Per the germline V gene, CDR1 is SGHTA and CDR2 is FQGTGA. V shed 4 bases and J shed 4 bases, with 15 bases lying between them. This CDR3 contains 15 residues.

The gene calls are TRBV10-3 and TRBJ2-3, with unresolved D. Per germline, CDR1 ENHRY and CDR2 SYGVKD. The CDR3 runs to 16 residues. The V end lost 4 bases, the J end lost 0 bases, and 14 bases lay between the germline ends. CDR3 residues: CAISGYEVSSTDTQYF. The CDR3 DNA reads as TGTGCCATCAGTGGATACGAGGTTTCTAGCACAGATACGCAGTATTTT.